This T cell receptor beta chain was sequenced during a study of cytomegalovirus exposure and HLA in healthy donors. The study's findings and limits: The productive fraction for most TCR beta V segments was about 90% or about 30% in an earlier analysis.

CDR1 MNHEY and CDR2 SMNVEV come from the germline V gene (reference sequence). Trimming took 3 bases from V and 3 from J, leaving 14 bases between them. The CDR3 consists of 15 residues. The PCR was carried out with 60 Vbeta primers and 13 Jbeta primers. Measured with immunoSEQ multiplex PCR; TCRdb has only the in-frame clones, and not every one. Among 100,000 to 120,000 clones listed, around 87% were seen once. This clone is a singleton in its sample. Its cognate antigen is unknown. V is TRBV27 and J is TRBJ1-2; D is possibly TRBD1 (5 bases). Source material: PBMCs. The receptor's source is a man aged 35-49 years in good health and CMV-seronegative. The CDR3 nucleotides read TGTGCCAGCAGTTTGGGGCAGCCGTCGGACTATGGCTACACCTTC. Translating gives CASSLGQPSDYGYTF.